This T cell receptor (beta chain) was identified during a study of cytomegalovirus exposure and HLA in healthy donors. Study summary: The roughly 700 first-cohort repertoires shared a platform with the 130 or so validation repertoires, as reported in a later analysis.

Points from the study as a whole: Subsequent analysis of the approximately 110 validation repertoires found a tendency for first-cohort TCR clusters to co-occur. It was 150 or so TCR beta chains that were listed as cytomegalovirus-associated. A few chains tied to CMV proved CMV antigen-specific in vitro.

The protocol was immunoSEQ multiplex PCR, while the TCRdb copy is restricted to in-frame clones and leaves out a portion. The profile shows about 64,000 clones, 92% of them singletons. Comment on this clone: The antigen is not known.

The clonotype comes from a woman between 18 and 29 years old in good health and CMV-seronegative. Sequencing was carried out using PBMCs.

The CDR3 spells CASSPSRAGGPNEQFF. CDR3 sequence (DNA): TGCGCCAGCAGCCCCTCCCGCGCGGGAGGTCCGAATGAGCAGTTCTTC. This chain uses TRBV5-1 with TRBJ2-1, with 8 bases matching TRBD2. This CDR3 is 16 amino acids long. V trimming: 4 bases; J trimming: 7 bases; junction bases outside the gene matches: 13. Germline CDR1 and CDR2: SGHRS and YFSETQ. The full variable domain, completed using reference TRBV5-1 and TRBJ2-1, is KAGVTQTPRYLIKTRGQQVTLSCSPISGHRSVSWYQQTPGQGLQFLFEYFSETQRNKGNFPGRFSGRQFSNSRSEMNVSTLELGDSALYLCASSPSRAGGPNEQFFGPGTRLTVL.